A selection of T cell receptor beta chains follows, all from one sample in a study of cytomegalovirus exposure and HLA in healthy donors. The method was immunoSEQ multiplex PCR; TCRdb's version includes in-frame clones alone and lacks a portion of them. The sample gives fewer than 200,000 clones, approximately 71% of which show up once; 3.5% to 5% is in the top ten. Specimen: PBMCs. The receptors here all came from a woman aged 18-29 years in good health and CMV-seropositive. CDR3s leave out the opening cysteine and the closing phenylalanine or tryptophan.

TRBJ2-3,TRBV19,ASTSLADTSTDTQY
TRBJ2-1,TRBV28,ASGPGHNEQF
TRBJ1-5,TRBV6-1,ASSEFGQGVQPQH
TRBJ2-7,TRBV11-2,ASSRPRDNYEQY
TRBJ1-3,TRBV5-1,ASSLAAGSSGNTIY
TRBJ1-2,TRBV12-5,ASGLGQAAAT
TRBJ1-2,TRBV7-2,ASNKLTGPEGYT
TRBJ2-7,TRBV25-1,ASSEHGSPYEQY
TRBJ2-1,TRBV5-6,ASTSLAGTSGGRGVQF
TRBJ2-2,TRBV27,ASSYGGRIRRTGELF
TRBJ2-1,TRBV6-5,ASSYFGTSVHNEQF
TRBJ1-4,TRBV6-6,ASSYSATLGEKLF
TRBJ2-6,TRBV27,ASMRQLSGANVLT
TRBJ2-3,TRBV5-1,ASSSLSGGSTDTQY
NA,TRBV19,ASSLRLAPYEQY
TRBJ2-1,TRBV5-1,ASSLLAGGRNNEQF
TRBJ2-1,TRBV28,ASSFSWLAGDNEQF
TRBJ2-7,TRBV6-1,ASSERGYEQY
TRBJ2-1,TRBV29-1,SVVSRGLYNEQF
TRBJ2-5,TRBV5-1,ASSFDRGLAVQETQY
TRBJ2-1,TRBV6-5,ATLDRDSSYNEQF
TRBJ1-5,TRBV27,ASRSGGGYGNQPQH